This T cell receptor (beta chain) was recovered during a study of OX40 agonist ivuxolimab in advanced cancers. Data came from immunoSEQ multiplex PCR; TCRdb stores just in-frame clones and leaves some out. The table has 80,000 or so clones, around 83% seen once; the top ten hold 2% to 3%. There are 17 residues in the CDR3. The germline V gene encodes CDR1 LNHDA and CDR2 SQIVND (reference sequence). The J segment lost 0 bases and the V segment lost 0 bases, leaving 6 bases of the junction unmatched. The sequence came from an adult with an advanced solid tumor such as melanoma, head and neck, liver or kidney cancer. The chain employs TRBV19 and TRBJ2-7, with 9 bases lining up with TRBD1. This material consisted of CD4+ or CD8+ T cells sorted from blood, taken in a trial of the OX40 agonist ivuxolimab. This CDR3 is CASSIDSGTGFSYEQYF. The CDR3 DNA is TGTGCCAGTAGTATAGACAGTGGGACAGGGTTCTCCTACGAGCAGTACTTC.